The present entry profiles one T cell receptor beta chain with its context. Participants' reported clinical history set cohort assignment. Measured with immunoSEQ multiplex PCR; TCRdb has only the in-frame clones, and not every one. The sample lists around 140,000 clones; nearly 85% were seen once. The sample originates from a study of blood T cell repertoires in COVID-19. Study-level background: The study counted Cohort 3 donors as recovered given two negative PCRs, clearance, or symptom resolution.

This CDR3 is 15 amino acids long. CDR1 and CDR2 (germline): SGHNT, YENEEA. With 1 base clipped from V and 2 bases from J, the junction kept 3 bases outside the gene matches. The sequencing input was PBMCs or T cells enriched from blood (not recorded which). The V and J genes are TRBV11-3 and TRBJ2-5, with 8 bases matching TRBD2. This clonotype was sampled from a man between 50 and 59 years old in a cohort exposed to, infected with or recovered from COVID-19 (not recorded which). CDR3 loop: CASSLGASGQETQYF. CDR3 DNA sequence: TGTGCCAGCAGCTTAGGGGCTAGCGGGCAAGAGACCCAGTACTTC.